Each of the 17 T cell receptor beta chains below was sequenced from the same sample in a study of T cell changes during pregnancy in multiple sclerosis. Only in-frame clones appear in the TCRdb table, and some are missing; sequencing was by immunoSEQ multiplex PCR. Of 38,000 or so clones listed, around nine tenths are singletons. The specimen was CD4+ T cells from peripheral blood mononuclear cells, collected in the second trimester of pregnancy. Receptors were obtained from a female donor in good health, enrolled as a control in a pregnancy study.

This chain uses TRBV2 with TRBJ1-1, with D perhaps matching TRBD1 (6 bases). CDR1 is SNHLY and CDR2 is FYNNEI in the germline V gene. The CDR3 is 12 residues long. The germline V and J ends were trimmed by 6 bases and 6 bases, with 11 bases remaining between them. This CDR3 is CASSWAGAEAFF. The CDR3 nucleotides are TGTGCCAGCAGCTGGGCAGGGGCTGAAGCTTTCTTT.

This clone was counted once. The V call is TRBV11-2, the J call TRBJ1-2; no definite D call. The CDR3 consists of 16 residues. Trimming pared 0 bases from V and 8 bases from J, leaving 19 bases between. Germline CDR1 is SGHAT and CDR2 is FQNNGV. CDR3 bases: TGTGCCAGCAGCTTAGATAACGACAAGGGAGGCAGCGGCTACACCTTC. The encoded protein is CASSLDNDKGGSGYTF.

This clone was seen a handful of times. The chain carries TRBV19 and TRBJ1-4; TRBD1 matches 9 bases. The CDR3 covers 16 residues. The germline gives CDR1 LNHDA, CDR2 SQIVND (reference sequence). V was clipped by 5 bases and J by 13 bases; unmatched bases: 17. Written as DNA, the CDR3 is TGTGCCAGTAGTGTCCACCCAAAAACAGGGGGCGTCTTACTGTTTTTT. Its protein product is CASSVHPKTGGVLLFF.

The chain joins TRBV5-4 to TRBJ2-7, with 7 bases lining up with TRBD1. This CDR3 contains 15 residues. V lost 4 bases to trimming and J lost 3 bases; unmatched junction nucleotides: 10. Germline V CDR1 and CDR2: SGHNT, YYREEE (reference sequence). CDR3: CASSPGQDGVYEQYF. The CDR3, as DNA: TGTGCCAGCAGCCCTGGACAGGACGGCGTCTACGAGCAGTACTTC. Full variable domain (remainder filled in from reference TRBV5-4 and TRBJ2-7): ETGVTQSPTHLIKTRGQQVTLRCSSQSGHNTVSWYQQALGQGPQFIFQYYREEENGRGNFPPRFSGLQFPNYSSELNVNALELDDSALYLCASSPGQDGVYEQYFGPGTRLTVT.

In regard to this clone: One end of the junction is discordant with germline, which a read error may explain. V is TRBV7-7 and J is TRBJ2-1, with D perhaps TRBD1 (8 bases). This CDR3 has 15 residues. Germline V gives CDR1 SSHAT, CDR2 FNYEAQ (reference sequence). The CDR3 loop is CASSVDREGYNEQFF. Here the CDR3 DNA reads TGTGCTAGCAGCGTGGACAGGGAGGGCTACAATGAGCAGTTCTTC. The complete variable domain, with remaining parts taken from reference TRBV7-7 and TRBJ2-1, reads GAGVSQSPRYKVTKRGQDVTLRCDPISSHATLYWYQQALGQGPEFLTYFNYEAQPDKSGLPSDRFSAERPEGSISTLTIQRTEQRDSAMYRCASSVDREGYNEQFFGPGTRLTVL.

The V and J genes are TRBV7-2 and TRBJ1-1, with D hard to call. Germline CDR1 and CDR2: SGHTA and FQGNSA. The CDR3 spans 15 residues. With 5 bases removed from V and 1 base from J, the gap between germline ends came to 14 bases. The CDR3, as DNA: TGTGCCAGCAGCCAGCCGGGGTTCCCGAACACTGAAGCTTTCTTT. Its protein product is CASSQPGFPNTEAFF.

V and J are TRBV6-5 and TRBJ2-2; TRBD2 is a possible D gene (5 bases). Trimming removed 2 bases at V and 5 bases at J, with 12 bases between. Germline-derived CDR1 and CDR2 are MNHEY and SVGAGI. This CDR3 region has 15 residues. This CDR3 is CASSYRETGTGELFF. CDR3 DNA: TGTGCCAGCAGTTACCGGGAAACTGGGACCGGGGAGCTGTTTTTT.

The rearrangement joins TRBV28 to TRBJ1-1; D gene unclear. The CDR3 covers 14 residues. Germline-derived CDR1 and CDR2 are MDHEN and SYDVKM. V lost 3 bases and J lost 6, with 14 bases in between. The CDR3 nucleotides read TGTGCCAGCAGTTTGCGTCAGGTGGCCGCTGAAGCTTTCTTT. Protein: CASSLRQVAAEAFF.

The chain couples TRBV11-2 to TRBJ1-6; no clear D. V dropped 3 bases and J dropped 7 bases, with 4 bases sitting between them. There are 12 residues in the CDR3. Germline lookup yields CDR1 SGHAT and CDR2 FQNNGV. The chain's CDR3 is CASSFMNSPLHF. The CDR3 nucleotides read TGTGCCAGCAGCTTTATGAATTCACCCCTCCACTTT. The full variable domain, rest sourced from reference TRBV11-2 and TRBJ1-6, is EAGVAQSPRYKIIEKRQSVAFWCNPISGHATLYWYQQILGQGPKLLIQFQNNGVVDDSQLPKDRFSAERLKGVDSTLKIQPAKLEDSAVYLCASSFMNSPLHFGNGTRLTVT.

The chain links TRBV10-3 to TRBJ2-7, with 9 bases identical to TRBD1. Trimming removed 4 bases from V and 5 bases from J; junction bases left unmatched: 3. Germline V CDR1 and CDR2: ENHRY, SYGVKD. This CDR3 spans 13 amino acids. CDR3 residues: CAISVGQGNEQYF. The CDR3 DNA reads as TGTGCCATCAGTGTGGGACAGGGTAACGAGCAGTACTTC.

The chain joins TRBV6-6 to TRBJ1-5; TRBD1 might be the D (6 bases). The CDR3 runs 14 residues. The V and J ends lost 10 bases and 1 base respectively, with 14 bases between them. Germline V gene data show CDR1 as MNHNY and CDR2 as SVGAGI (reference sequence). The CDR3 sequence: CATRKGESNQPQHF. The CDR3 nucleotides are TGTGCCACCCGAAAGGGGGAAAGCAATCAGCCCCAGCATTTT.

The rearrangement uses TRBV7-2 and TRBJ1-6; the D gene is possibly TRBD1 (5 bases). Trimming cost V 1 base and J 5 bases, with 6 bases left between them. This CDR3 has 14 amino acids. Germline V gene lookup returns CDR1 SGHTA and CDR2 FQGNSA. The CDR3 region is CASSLGTNNSPLHF. The CDR3 DNA is TGTGCCAGCAGCTTAGGGACAAATAATTCACCCCTCCACTTT.

The V and J genes are TRBV6-5 and TRBJ2-3; a possible D gene is TRBD2 (5 bases). Germline V lookup: CDR1 MNHEY, CDR2 SVGAGI. Trimming cost V 6 bases and J 3 bases, with 7 bases left between them. This CDR3 comprises 12 residues. Here the CDR3 DNA reads TGTGCCAGCAGCCGCGGGACAGATACGCAGTATTTT. This encodes CASSRGTDTQYF.

The CDR3 DNA sequence: TGTGCCTGGAGCGAACAGGGGGCAGATGGCTACACCTTC. As protein: CAWSEQGADGYTF. This chain joins TRBV30 and TRBJ1-2; 9 bases align to TRBD1. This CDR3 is built from 13 residues. Trimming took 3 bases from V and 6 from J; bases not matched to a gene: 5. Germline values: CDR1 GTSNPN, CDR2 SVGIG (reference sequence).

This clone was seen a handful of times. The chain links TRBV29-1 to TRBJ2-7; tentatively, D is TRBD1 (5 bases). This CDR3 contains 14 residues. Trimming cost V 2 bases and J 3 bases, with 14 bases left between them. Germline assignment: CDR1 SQVTM and CDR2 ANQGSEA. CDR3 amino acids: CSVELKAGRYEQYF. CDR3 coding DNA: TGCAGCGTTGAACTTAAAGCAGGGCGCTACGAGCAGTACTTC.

V is TRBV25-1 and J is TRBJ1-3; no clear D gene. The CDR3 extends over 13 amino acids. V dropped 7 bases and J dropped 4 bases, with 11 bases sitting between them. The V gene's germline CDR1 is MGHDK and CDR2 SYGVNS. The CDR3 bases are TGTGCCAGCACCTTCGGGGAGGGAAACACCATATATTTT. Its translation is CASTFGEGNTIYF. Looking up the rest from reference TRBV25-1 and TRBJ1-3 gives the full variable domain: EADIYQTPRYLVIGTGKKITLECSQTMGHDKMYWYQQDPGMELHLIHYSYGVNSTEKGDLSSESTVSRIRTEHFPLTLESARPSHTSQYLCASTFGEGNTIYFGEGSWLTVV.

This chain connects TRBV9 to TRBJ2-1; a possible D gene is TRBD1 (6 bases). Germline lookup yields CDR1 SGDLS and CDR2 YYNGEE. The length of the CDR3 is 15 residues. Trimming took off 4 bases at V and 0 bases at J, with 11 bases between the two ends. CDR3 DNA: TGTGCCAGCAGCCGGGACACCTTCTCCTACAATGAGCAGTTCTTC. Translating gives CASSRDTFSYNEQFF.